The source of this T cell receptor (beta chain) is a study of blood T cell repertoires in COVID-19. Study-wide background: The samples span acute and convalescent COVID-19 from the United States, Italy and Spain.

CDR1 is MNHEY and CDR2 is SMNVEV in the germline V gene (reference sequence). The CDR3 totals 16 residues. Trimming left V 4 bases short and J 0 bases short, with 13 bases between. Authors' processing steps: From reference gene primer amplification, estimates of nucleated cell counts were derived. Libraries were prepared by immunoSEQ multiplex PCR; TCRdb keeps only in-frame clonotypes and omits some of them. V and J calls and clone size are as listed in that table; D and trimming were resolved from the DNA. Found here are around 260,000 clones, 75% to 95% of them singletons; the top ten hold approximately 2.6%. Seattle-derived patients entered the study during active infection and were followed longitudinally.

The TCR sequence derives from a person under 35 with COVID-19, enrolled during active disease. Sequencing was performed on peripheral blood. The chain couples TRBV27 to TRBJ1-5; perhaps TRBD1 as D (6 bases). CDR3 loop: CASSSEGGYSNQPQHF. CDR3 sequence (DNA): TGTGCCAGCAGTTCCGAGGGGGGGTATAGCAATCAGCCCCAGCATTTT.